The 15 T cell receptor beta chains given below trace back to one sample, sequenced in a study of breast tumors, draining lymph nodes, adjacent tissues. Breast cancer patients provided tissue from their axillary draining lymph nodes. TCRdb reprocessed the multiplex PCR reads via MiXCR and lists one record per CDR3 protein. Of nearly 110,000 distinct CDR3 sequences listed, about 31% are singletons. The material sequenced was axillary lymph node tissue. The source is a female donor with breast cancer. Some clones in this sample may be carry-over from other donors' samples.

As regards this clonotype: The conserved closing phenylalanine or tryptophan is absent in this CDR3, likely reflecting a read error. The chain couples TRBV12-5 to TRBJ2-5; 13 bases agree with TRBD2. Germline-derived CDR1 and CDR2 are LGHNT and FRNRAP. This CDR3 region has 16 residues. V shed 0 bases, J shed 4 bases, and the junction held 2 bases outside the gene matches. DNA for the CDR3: TGTGCTAGTGGTTTGGTATGGACTAGCGGGGGAGAGACCCAGTACTCC. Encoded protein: CASGLVWTSGGETQYS.

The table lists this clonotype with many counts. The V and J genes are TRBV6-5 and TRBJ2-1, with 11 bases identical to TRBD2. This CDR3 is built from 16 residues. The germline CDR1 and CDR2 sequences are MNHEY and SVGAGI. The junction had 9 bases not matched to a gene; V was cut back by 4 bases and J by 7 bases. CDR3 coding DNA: TGTGCCAGCAGTTCCTGGGGGACTAGCGGATCAAATGAGCAGTTCTTC. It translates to CASSSWGTSGSNEQFF.

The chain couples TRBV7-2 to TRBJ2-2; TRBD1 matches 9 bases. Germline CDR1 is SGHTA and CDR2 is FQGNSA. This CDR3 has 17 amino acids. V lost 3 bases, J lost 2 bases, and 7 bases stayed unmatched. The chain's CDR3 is CASSFDRGFGNTGELFF. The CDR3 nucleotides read TGTGCCAGCAGCTTCGACAGGGGGTTCGGAAACACCGGGGAGCTGTTTTTT.

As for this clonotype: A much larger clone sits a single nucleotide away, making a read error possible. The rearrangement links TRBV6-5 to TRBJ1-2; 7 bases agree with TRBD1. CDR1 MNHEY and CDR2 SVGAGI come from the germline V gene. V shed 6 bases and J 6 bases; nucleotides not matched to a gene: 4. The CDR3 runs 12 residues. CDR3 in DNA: TGTGCCAGCAGACACAGGGGAGATGGCTACACCTTC. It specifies CASRHRGDGYTF.

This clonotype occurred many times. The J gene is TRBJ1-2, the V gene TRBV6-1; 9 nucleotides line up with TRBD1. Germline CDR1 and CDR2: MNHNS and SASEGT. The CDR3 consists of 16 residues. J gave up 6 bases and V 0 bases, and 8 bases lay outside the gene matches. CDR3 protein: CASSEALRNRGHGYTF. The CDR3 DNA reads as TGTGCCAGCAGTGAAGCGCTTCGTAACAGGGGGCATGGCTACACCTTC.

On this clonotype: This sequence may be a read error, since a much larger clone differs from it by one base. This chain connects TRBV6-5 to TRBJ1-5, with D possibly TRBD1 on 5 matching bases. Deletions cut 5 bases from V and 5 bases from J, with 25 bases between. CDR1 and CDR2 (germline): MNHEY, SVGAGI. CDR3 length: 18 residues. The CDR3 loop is CASSHQPVGREGDQPQHF. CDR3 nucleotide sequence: TGTGCCAGCAGTCATCAGCCGGTGGGCCGGGAAGGGGATCAGCCCCAGCATTTT.

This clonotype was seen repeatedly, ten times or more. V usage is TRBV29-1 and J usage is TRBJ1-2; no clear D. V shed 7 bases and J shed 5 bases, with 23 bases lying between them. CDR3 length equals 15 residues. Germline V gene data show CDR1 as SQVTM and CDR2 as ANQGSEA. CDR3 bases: TGCAGCGGCCTGGGAGCAGGCCCCGCGAAGTATGGCTACACCTTC. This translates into CSGLGAGPAKYGYTF.

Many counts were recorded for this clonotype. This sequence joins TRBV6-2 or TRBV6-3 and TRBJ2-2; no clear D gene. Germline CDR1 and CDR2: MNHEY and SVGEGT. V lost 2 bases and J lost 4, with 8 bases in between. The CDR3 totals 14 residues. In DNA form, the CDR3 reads TGTGCCAGCAGTTACGTGATAGCCACCGGGGAGCTGTTTTTT. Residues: CASSYVIATGELFF.

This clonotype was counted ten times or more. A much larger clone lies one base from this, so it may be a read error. The DNA for the CDR3 is TGTGCCAGCAGCTTAGCCCGGGGGACTAGCGGGAAAGATCCGCAGTATTTT. This gives the protein CASSLARGTSGKDPQYF. V is TRBV7-9 and J is TRBJ2-3, with 13 bases that match TRBD2. From germline, CDR1 is SEHNR and CDR2 FQNEAQ (reference sequence). The CDR3 extends over 17 amino acids.

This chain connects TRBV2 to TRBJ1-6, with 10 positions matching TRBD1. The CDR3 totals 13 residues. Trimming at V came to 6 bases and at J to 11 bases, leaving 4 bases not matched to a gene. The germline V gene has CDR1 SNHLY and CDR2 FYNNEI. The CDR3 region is CASRGTGDAPLHF. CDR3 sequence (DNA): TGTGCCAGCAGAGGGACAGGGGACGCACCCCTCCACTTT.

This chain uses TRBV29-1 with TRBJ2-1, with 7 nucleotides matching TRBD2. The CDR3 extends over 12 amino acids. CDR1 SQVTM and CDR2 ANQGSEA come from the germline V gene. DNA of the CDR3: TGCAGTGCTAGTCCTAGCGGCCGTGAGCAGTTCTTC. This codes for CSASPSGREQFF.

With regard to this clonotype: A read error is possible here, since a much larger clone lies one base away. The CDR3 nucleotides read TGTGCCAGCAGTTTGACAGGGGGCTTCTACGGGCAGTACTTC. This gives the protein CASSLTGGFYGQYF. V gene TRBV28 combines with J gene TRBJ2-7; 10 bases line up with TRBD1. The germline V gene has CDR1 MDHEN and CDR2 SYDVKM. The CDR3 length is 14 residues. Filled out from reference TRBV28 and TRBJ2-7, the complete variable domain reads DVKVTQSSRYLVKRTGEKVFLECVQDMDHENMFWYRQDPGLGLRLIYFSYDVKMKEKGDIPEGYSVSREKKERFSLILESASTNQTSMYLCASSLTGGFYGQYFGPGTRLTVT.

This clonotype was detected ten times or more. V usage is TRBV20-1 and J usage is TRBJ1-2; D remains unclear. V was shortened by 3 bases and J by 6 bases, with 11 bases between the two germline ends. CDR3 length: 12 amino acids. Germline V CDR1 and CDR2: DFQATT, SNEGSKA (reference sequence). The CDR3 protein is CSASREGNGYTF. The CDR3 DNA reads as TGCAGTGCTAGCCGAGAAGGAAATGGCTACACCTTC.

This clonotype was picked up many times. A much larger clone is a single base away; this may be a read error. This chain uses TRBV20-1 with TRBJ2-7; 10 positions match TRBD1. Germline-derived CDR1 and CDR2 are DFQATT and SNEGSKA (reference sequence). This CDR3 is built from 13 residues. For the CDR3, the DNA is TGCAGTGCCAGGACAGGGGGAGGCTACGCGCAGTACTTC. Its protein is CSARTGGGYAQYF.

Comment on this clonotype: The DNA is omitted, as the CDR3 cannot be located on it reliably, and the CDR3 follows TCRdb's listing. The chain's CDR3 is CASSILAVREGTQYF. This sequence joins TRBV5-1 and TRBJ2-3. The CDR3 comprises 15 residues, both ends counted. Germline CDR1 is SGHRS and CDR2 is YFSETQ.